Included here is one T cell receptor (beta chain) sequence, with context. Produced via immunoSEQ multiplex PCR; TCRdb's table is partial and in-frame only. Among 90,000 to 150,000 clones listed, approximately 88% were seen once. This record belongs to a study of control samples from healthy donors and cancer patients. The CDR3 is made up of 14 amino acids. Germline CDR1 is SQVTM and CDR2 is ANQGSEA. V dropped 7 bases and J dropped 4; count of bases not matched to a gene: 8. The chain recombines TRBV29-1 with TRBJ2-1; 9 positions match TRBD2. The sample taken for sequencing was blood. This sequence originates from a man in his forties in good health. This CDR3 is CSGGGGGVYNEQFF. CDR3 coding DNA: TGCAGCGGAGGAGGCGGGGGGGTATACAATGAGCAGTTCTTC.